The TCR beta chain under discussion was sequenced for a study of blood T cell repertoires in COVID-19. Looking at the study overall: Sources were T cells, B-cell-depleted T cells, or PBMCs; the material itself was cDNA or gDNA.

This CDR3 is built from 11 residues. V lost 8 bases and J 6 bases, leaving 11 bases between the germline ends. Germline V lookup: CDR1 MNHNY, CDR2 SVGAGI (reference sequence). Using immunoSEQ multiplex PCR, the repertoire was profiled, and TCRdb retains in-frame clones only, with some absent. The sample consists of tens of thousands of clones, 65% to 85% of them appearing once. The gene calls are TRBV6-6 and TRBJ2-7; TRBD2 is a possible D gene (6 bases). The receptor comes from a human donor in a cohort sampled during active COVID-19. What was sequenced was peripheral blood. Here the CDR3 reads CASSAGPEQYF. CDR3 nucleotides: TGTGCCAGCTCTGCGGGGCCCGAGCAGTACTTC.